This TCR beta chain was observed in a study of OX40 agonist ivuxolimab in advanced cancers. Study in general: Eligibility admitted prior anti-PD-1, anti-PD-L1 or anti-CTLA-4 therapy; 35% to 40% had some.

Germline V gene data show CDR1 as LGHNA and CDR2 as YNFKEQ. Trimming removed 0 bases at V and 2 bases at J, with 14 bases between. This CDR3 has 17 amino acids. Measured with immunoSEQ multiplex PCR; TCRdb has only the in-frame clones, and not every one. Seen here are tens of thousands of clones, under 85% observed once, and the top ten hold around 3.5%. The rearrangement joins TRBV4-2 to TRBJ1-3; tentatively, D is TRBD1 (5 bases). The TCR comes from an adult with an advanced solid tumor such as melanoma, head and neck, liver or kidney cancer. The input for sequencing was CD4+ or CD8+ T cells sorted from blood, taken in a trial of the OX40 agonist ivuxolimab. CDR3 sequence reads: CASSQEGFGGAGNTIYF. The CDR3 coding sequence is TGTGCCAGCAGCCAAGAGGGTTTCGGAGGGGCTGGAAACACCATATATTTT.